This TCR beta chain emerged from a study of T cell responses to AZD1222 COVID-19 vaccine. In regard to this clone: Its antigen is not identified.

Produced via immunoSEQ multiplex PCR; TCRdb's table is partial and in-frame only. The profile shows some 200,000 clones, over 85% of them singletons. Some second doses came at about 4 weeks and others at about 12 weeks; these were pooled. V was cut by 4 bases and J by 0 bases, with 17 bases left in between. This CDR3 comprises 17 residues. Germline V gives CDR1 MGHRA, CDR2 YSYEKL. Study conclusions and caveats: CD4 TCRs associated with vaccination spanned spike, dominating at 160-218 and 743-854. In the spike-specific TCR repertoire, nearly half reportedly target unmutated variant regions. When two AZD1222 doses had been given, Spike-specific TCR breadth and depth rose.

The receptor's source is an adult who received the AZD1222 COVID-19 vaccine. The J gene is TRBJ2-3, the V gene TRBV4-1, with no clear D. The specimen comprised peripheral blood, sampled 28 days after the second AZD1222 dose. Here the CDR3 reads CASSPRSQITSTDTQYF. In DNA, the CDR3 is TGCGCCAGCAGCCCCCGCAGCCAAATAACTAGCACAGATACGCAGTATTTT.